These 28 T cell receptor beta chains were sequenced from one sample in a study of vaccination effects on CD4 cells after COVID-19. These receptors have no identified antigens. Sequencing in the ViraFEST assay came after antigen-specific CD4+ T cells had been expanded with viral peptide pools, which were used to stimulate PBMC. When around nine days of culture had elapsed, CD4+ T cells were isolated. Participants were vaccinated with two doses of either the BNT162b2 or mRNA-1273 vaccine. Generated by immunoSEQ multiplex PCR, the TCRdb table keeps only in-frame clones and is missing some. The sample consists of 70,000 to 95,000 clones, over 75% of them appearing once. Sequences were derived from CD4+ T cells from PBMCs cultured with HCoV-OC43 spike peptides, sampled after COVID-19 vaccination. Sample subset: HCoV-OC43 spike overlapping peptide pool stimulation. The receptors were sampled from a human donor who received a COVID-19 vaccine.

The table lists this clone with a count of one. The chain has TRBV18 and TRBJ2-1; TRBD2 matches 8 bases. Per germline, CDR1 KGHSH and CDR2 LQKENI. J lost 8 bases, V lost 6 bases, and 12 bases had no gene match. The CDR3 runs to 15 residues. The chain's CDR3 is CASSGPTSGLDEQFF. The DNA of the CDR3 is TGTGCCAGCTCTGGCCCTACTAGCGGTCTCGATGAGCAGTTCTTC.

The chain is built from TRBV19 and TRBJ1-2; 10 bases align to TRBD1. The CDR3 runs 15 residues. Per germline, CDR1 LNHDA and CDR2 SQIVND (reference sequence). The V gene end was trimmed by 5 bases and the J gene end by 3 bases; junction bases not matched to a gene: 6. For the CDR3, the DNA is TGTGCCAGTAGTCCCCTGGGACAGGGGTACTATGGCTACACCTTC. Translated: CASSPLGQGYYGYTF.

V and J are TRBV12-3 or TRBV12-4 and TRBJ2-3, with D possibly being TRBD2 (6 bases). The V gene lost 7 bases and the J gene lost 6 bases, with 11 bases spanning the gap. The CDR3 covers 12 residues. The chain's CDR3 is CASTTEGDTQYF. In nucleotides, the CDR3 is TGTGCCAGCACTACGGAGGGCGATACGCAGTATTTT.

The rearrangement joins TRBV6-2 or TRBV6-3 to TRBJ2-5, with TRBD2 matching over 7 bases. The J segment lost 5 bases and the V segment lost 0 bases, leaving 9 bases of the junction unmatched. The CDR3 runs 16 residues. CDR1 is MNHEY, CDR2 SVGEGT, per germline. DNA of the CDR3: TGTGCCAGCAGTTACTCTACGGGGGGATGGAGGGAGACCCAGTACTTC. Translating gives CASSYSTGGWRETQYF.

This chain links TRBV6-6 with TRBJ1-1; weak D call: TRBD1 (6 bases). Germline V gene lookup returns CDR1 MNHNY and CDR2 SVGAGI (reference sequence). This CDR3 has 16 residues. V lost 4 bases and J lost 0, with 15 bases in between. CDR3 coding DNA: TGTGCCAGCAGTTGGTATATTGGACAGATGAACACTGAAGCTTTCTTT. Amino acids: CASSWYIGQMNTEAFF.

This clone was counted a single time. This chain connects TRBV5-4 to TRBJ2-1; perhaps TRBD2 as D (7 bases). Trimming took off 0 bases at V and 2 bases at J, with 9 bases between the two ends. The CDR3 extends over 15 amino acids. Germline V CDR1 and CDR2: SGHNT, YYREEE (reference sequence). CDR3 bases: TGTGCCAGCAGCTTGGGAGGGGGGGCCTACAATGAGCAGTTCTTC. Translating it yields CASSLGGGAYNEQFF.

V is TRBV2 and J is TRBJ2-3; D gene unclear. Between the trimmed V and J ends, which lost 6 bases and 2 bases, there was a span of 6 bases. Germline V gene sequence: CDR1 SNHLY, CDR2 FYNNEI. The CDR3 loop spans 12 amino acids. CDR3 bases: TGTGCCAGCAGGGGCATCACAGATACGCAGTATTTT. Translating gives CASRGITDTQYF.

This sequence joins TRBV5-8 and TRBJ1-1; D remains unclear. Between the trimmed V and J ends, which lost 6 bases and 0 bases, there was a span of 15 bases. The CDR3 contains 15 residues. CDR1 and CDR2 from the germline V gene are SGHTS and YDEGEE. The CDR3 here is CASTWEANMNTEAFF. CDR3 DNA sequence: TGTGCCAGCACATGGGAGGCGAACATGAACACTGAAGCTTTCTTT.

The chain employs TRBV5-1 and TRBJ1-4; D might be TRBD1 (6 bases). The V gene's germline CDR1 is SGHRS and CDR2 YFSETQ. V gave up 6 bases and J gave up 3 bases, with 15 bases separating them. The CDR3 has 15 residues. The CDR3 sequence is CASTQEQGSNEKLFF. DNA for the CDR3: TGCGCCAGCACCCAAGAACAGGGTTCTAATGAAAAACTGTTTTTT.

This sequence joins TRBV19 and TRBJ1-4; tentatively, D is TRBD1 (5 bases). Germline V gives CDR1 LNHDA, CDR2 SQIVND (reference sequence). The CDR3 runs to 16 residues. The V end lost 1 base, the J end lost 1 base, and 10 bases lay between the germline ends. CDR3 sequence reads: CASSIGARVTNEKLFF. The CDR3, as DNA: TGTGCCAGTAGTATAGGGGCCAGGGTAACTAATGAAAAACTGTTTTTT.

The rearrangement uses TRBV12-3 or TRBV12-4 and TRBJ2-3; no reliable D call. The CDR3 has 13 residues. V lost 6 bases and J 0 bases, leaving 7 bases between the germline ends. CDR3 nucleotides: TGTGCCAGCAGGGTGGTGAGCACAGATACGCAGTATTTT. The encoded protein is CASRVVSTDTQYF.

The chain uses TRBV11-2 and TRBJ1-1; 7 bases match TRBD1. CDR3 length: 16 residues. Unmatched junction bases numbered 10, after V lost 5 bases and J lost 1 base. Germline-derived CDR1 and CDR2 are SGHAT and FQNNGV. The CDR3 loop is CASSRNSGGGNTEAFF. As DNA, the CDR3 is TGTGCCAGCAGCCGGAATTCAGGGGGTGGGAACACTGAAGCTTTCTTT.

V and J are TRBV5-1 and TRBJ2-5; TRBD1 agrees at 9 bases. The germline V gene encodes CDR1 SGHRS and CDR2 YFSETQ. Unmatched junction bases numbered 3, after V lost 7 bases and J lost 2 bases. This CDR3 has 13 residues. CDR3 in DNA: TGCGCCAGCCGGGACAGGGTACAAGAGACCCAGTACTTC. This sequence encodes CASRDRVQETQYF. Using reference TRBV5-1 and TRBJ2-5 for the parts outside the CDR3, the full variable domain is KAGVTQTPRYLIKTRGQQVTLSCSPISGHRSVSWYQQTPGQGLQFLFEYFSETQRNKGNFPGRFSGRQFSNSRSEMNVSTLELGDSALYLCASRDRVQETQYFGPGTRLLVL.

V usage is TRBV7-3 and J usage is TRBJ1-4; D remains ambiguous. Germline-derived CDR1 and CDR2 are SGHTA and FQGTGA. This CDR3 has 14 residues. V lost 1 base and J 7 bases, leaving 10 bases between the germline ends. DNA of the CDR3: TGTGCCAGCAGCTTAAAGGTTGGGGTTGAAAAACTGTTTTTT. Encoded protein: CASSLKVGVEKLFF. Complete variable domain (other parts from reference TRBV7-3 and TRBJ1-4): GAGVSQTPSNKVTEKGKYVELRCDPISGHTALYWYRQSLGQGPEFLIYFQGTGAADDSGLPNDRFFAVRPEGSVSTLKIQRTERGDSAVYLCASSLKVGVEKLFFGSGTQLSVL.

This clone was seen once. The gene calls are TRBV18 and TRBJ1-2, with 8 bases lining up with TRBD1. In germline, CDR1 is KGHSH, CDR2 LQKENI. J was trimmed by 9 bases and V by 3 bases; bases with no gene match: 6. This CDR3 comprises 13 residues. The CDR3 loop reads CASSPGTGESYTF. The CDR3, as DNA: TGTGCCAGCTCACCCGGGACAGGAGAGAGCTACACCTTC.

The chain carries TRBV2 and TRBJ2-5, with TRBD2 matching over 10 bases. Germline V gene lookup returns CDR1 SNHLY and CDR2 FYNNEI. Trimming took 6 bases from V and 5 from J; bases not matched to a gene: 9. This CDR3 contains 15 residues. The CDR3 DNA sequence: TGTGCCAGCAGGCAGAGCGGGGGGGGTCGGGAGACCCAGTACTTC. Amino acid sequence: CASRQSGGGRETQYF.

The rearrangement joins TRBV20-1 to TRBJ1-3; D remains ambiguous. Germline CDR1 DFQATT, CDR2 SNEGSKA (reference sequence). This CDR3 spans 11 amino acids. Trimming shortened V by 2 bases and J by 16 bases, and 15 bases separated the two germline ends. As DNA, the CDR3 is TGCAGTGCTAGAAGTGCGGAGGCGGCGTATTTT. This gives the protein CSARSAEAAYF.

This clone was counted between two and nine times. V gene TRBV27 combines with J gene TRBJ2-1, with D unresolved. This CDR3 contains 12 residues. The V end was cut by 4 bases, the J end by 6 bases, with 7 bases between. Germline-derived CDR1 and CDR2 are MNHEY and SMNVEV (reference sequence). CDR3 in DNA: TGTGCCAGCAGTTCGCTGTTCAATGAGCAGTTCTTC. Amino acids: CASSSLFNEQFF.

The rearrangement joins TRBV15 to TRBJ1-2; D remains unclear. Germline values: CDR1 LNHNV, CDR2 YYDKDF (reference sequence). This CDR3 is built from 18 residues. Trimming cost V 0 bases and J 2 bases, with 19 bases left between them. The CDR3 reads CATSRDAPRAPRNYGYTF. In DNA, the CDR3 is TGTGCCACCAGCAGAGATGCGCCTAGGGCCCCCCGCAACTATGGCTACACCTTC.

The chain combines TRBV7-7 with TRBJ2-1; 9 bases agree with TRBD2. This CDR3 spans 16 amino acids. The V and J ends lost 1 base and 2 bases, in that order; junction bases with no gene match: 3. The germline V gene has CDR1 SSHAT and CDR2 FNYEAQ (reference sequence). The CDR3 DNA sequence: TGTGCCAGCAGCTTAGGGGCTAGCGGGGCCTACAATGAGCAGTTCTTC. It translates to CASSLGASGAYNEQFF.

The chain combines TRBV19 with TRBJ2-4, with TRBD1 identical over 8 bases. Germline values: CDR1 LNHDA, CDR2 SQIVND (reference sequence). V was pared by 1 base and J by 1 base, with 15 bases of the junction left unmatched. The CDR3 has 20 residues. CDR3 amino acids: CASSIGLLRQGAGAKNIQYF. CDR3 nucleotides: TGTGCCAGTAGTATAGGGCTCCTTCGGCAGGGGGCCGGGGCCAAAAACATTCAGTACTTC.

The chain carries TRBV19 and TRBJ1-5; TRBD1 agrees at 8 bases. Trimming took 5 bases from V and 1 from J; bases not matched to a gene: 4. This CDR3 spans 15 amino acids. Germline V gene data show CDR1 as LNHDA and CDR2 as SQIVND (reference sequence). In DNA form, the CDR3 reads TGTGCCAGTAGTGACACAGGGGGGAGCAATCAGCCCCAGCATTTT. This gives the protein CASSDTGGSNQPQHF.

The rearrangement uses TRBV6-1 and TRBJ1-1; D gene ambiguous. The length of the CDR3 is 16 residues. The germline gives CDR1 MNHNS, CDR2 SASEGT. Trimming removed 0 bases from V and 10 bases from J, with 21 bases in between. CDR3 loop: CASSEAPPQGLFGAFF. CDR3 coding DNA: TGTGCCAGCAGTGAAGCCCCCCCCCAAGGACTCTTTGGAGCTTTCTTT.

The J gene is TRBJ2-2, the V gene TRBV7-2; 8 nucleotides align to TRBD1. V shed 7 bases, J shed 7 bases, and the junction held 11 bases outside the gene matches. In germline, CDR1 is SGHTA, CDR2 FQGNSA. The CDR3 is 15 amino acids. This chain's CDR3 is CASIRTGMVGGELFF. The CDR3 region has the DNA TGTGCCAGCATCCGGACAGGGATGGTAGGCGGGGAGCTGTTTTTT.

The CDR3 here is CASSFSPWNPEAGELFF. The CDR3 region has the DNA TGTGCCAGCAGTTTTTCCCCATGGAACCCCGAGGCCGGGGAGCTGTTTTTT. The J gene is TRBJ2-2, the V gene TRBV28, with no clear D. The germline V gene has CDR1 MDHEN and CDR2 SYDVKM. The V and J ends lost 3 bases and 6 bases respectively, with 20 bases between them. This CDR3 spans 17 amino acids. Looking up the rest from reference TRBV28 and TRBJ2-2 gives the full variable domain: DVKVTQSSRYLVKRTGEKVFLECVQDMDHENMFWYRQDPGLGLRLIYFSYDVKMKEKGDIPEGYSVSREKKERFSLILESASTNQTSMYLCASSFSPWNPEAGELFFGEGSRLTVL.

The gene calls are TRBV11-3 and TRBJ2-3; 7 nucleotides align to TRBD2. CDR1 is SGHNT, CDR2 YENEEA, per germline. The CDR3 is 17 amino acids. The J segment lost 3 bases and the V segment lost 5 bases, leaving 14 bases of the junction unmatched. The CDR3 DNA is TGTGCCAGCAGCCTACAGCGGGGTTCAACGCGGACAGATACGCAGTATTTT. This codes for CASSLQRGSTRTDTQYF.

The chain couples TRBV19 to TRBJ1-5; D may be TRBD1 (5 bases). The CDR3 totals 15 residues. Germline loops: CDR1 LNHDA, CDR2 SQIVND (reference sequence). The V gene lost 5 bases and the J gene lost 0 bases, with 11 bases spanning the gap. CDR3 DNA: TGTGCCAGTAGTCCGGGGACCGTTAGCAATCAGCCCCAGCATTTT. This encodes CASSPGTVSNQPQHF.

The chain joins TRBV6-5 to TRBJ1-1; 12 positions agree with TRBD1. Trimming removed 6 bases from V and 8 bases from J; junction bases left unmatched: 10. Germline CDR1 and CDR2: MNHEY and SVGAGI. CDR3 length: 15 residues. CDR3: CASSTPGQGAWEAFF. The DNA of the CDR3 is TGTGCCAGCAGCACCCCGGGACAGGGGGCGTGGGAAGCTTTCTTT.